These 13 T cell receptor beta chains share one sample of origin, sequenced in a study of B cell selection in AIRE deficiency. Conventional CD4 T cells were sorted as CD4+CD127+ cells. Profiled with immunoSEQ multiplex PCR; TCRdb holds only in-frame clones, not every one. The data hold around 20,000 clones, with about 97% observed a single time. Sample: conventional CD4+ T cells sorted from PBMCs. The source is a human donor with AIRE deficiency.

The chain links TRBV9 to TRBJ1-3; D unresolved. Germline values: CDR1 SGDLS, CDR2 YYNGEE. Trimming cost V 1 base and J 1 base, with 9 bases left between them. This CDR3 contains 15 residues. The CDR3 here is CASSVRVGSGNTIYF. The CDR3 coding sequence is TGTGCCAGCAGCGTACGAGTAGGGTCTGGAAACACCATATATTTT. The full variable domain, its missing parts supplied by reference TRBV9 and TRBJ1-3, is DSGVTQTPKHLITATGQRVTLRCSPRSGDLSVYWYQQSLDQGLQFLIQYYNGEERAKGNILERFSAQQFPDLHSELNLSSLELGDSALYFCASSVRVGSGNTIYFGEGSWLTVV.

The chain combines TRBV6-5 with TRBJ2-5; D may be TRBD1 or TRBD2 (5 bases each). Trimming removed 2 bases at V and 5 bases at J, with 12 bases between. Germline CDR1 MNHEY, CDR2 SVGAGI. The CDR3 runs to 14 residues. CDR3 sequence reads: CASSYRQGAETQYF. The CDR3 coding sequence is TGTGCCAGCAGTTACAGGCAGGGAGCCGAGACCCAGTACTTC.

The chain uses TRBV6-1 and TRBJ1-5; 7 bases fit TRBD1. There are 14 residues in the CDR3. Germline V CDR1 and CDR2: MNHNS, SASEGT. Trimming cost V 6 bases and J 3 bases; bases outside gene matches: 5. The CDR3 region has the DNA TGTGCCAGCAGCGACGACAGGGTCAATCAGCCCCAGCATTTT. Amino acids: CASSDDRVNQPQHF.

This sequence joins TRBV11-2 and TRBJ2-7, with D possibly TRBD2 on 5 matching bases. Between the trimmed V and J ends, which lost 4 bases and 2 bases, there was a span of 9 bases. Germline loops: CDR1 SGHAT, CDR2 FQNNGV. The CDR3 is 13 amino acids. As DNA, the CDR3 is TGTGCCAGCAGCTCGGACTCTGCCTACGAGCAGTACTTC. Translation: CASSSDSAYEQYF.

The rearrangement uses TRBV2 and TRBJ1-5; no reliable D call. The CDR3 is 13 residues long. Germline CDR1 reads SNHLY; CDR2 reads FYNNEI. The V gene lost 6 bases and the J gene lost 3 bases, with 9 bases spanning the gap. The CDR3 region has the DNA TGTGCCAGCAGGGACCGCCCCAATCAGCCCCAGCATTTT. This sequence encodes CASRDRPNQPQHF.

The chain carries TRBV2 and TRBJ2-5, with TRBD2 matching over 11 bases. The CDR3 is 15 residues long. The junction had 5 bases not matched to a gene; V was cut back by 6 bases and J by 2 bases. In germline, CDR1 is SNHLY, CDR2 FYNNEI. For the CDR3, the DNA is TGTGCCAGCAGGGCGGGACTAGCGGAACAAGAGACCCAGTACTTC. This gives the protein CASRAGLAEQETQYF.

This CDR3 is CASSPLGSGANVLTF. CDR3 nucleotide sequence: TGTGCCAGCTCACCACTAGGTTCTGGGGCCAACGTCCTGACTTTC. The V gene is TRBV18, the J gene TRBJ2-6; D gene uncertain. The CDR3 has 15 amino acids. V dropped 1 base and J dropped 1 base, with 5 bases sitting between them. Germline CDR1 reads KGHSH; CDR2 reads LQKENI.

The chain couples TRBV5-4 to TRBJ2-1; D may match TRBD1 or TRBD2 (5 bases each). Germline V lookup: CDR1 SGHNT, CDR2 YYREEE (reference sequence). This CDR3 region has 13 residues. V lost 4 bases and J 10 bases, leaving 15 bases between the germline ends. The CDR3: CASSPLGREEQFF. The DNA of the CDR3 is TGTGCCAGCAGCCCCTTAGGCAGGGAGGAGCAGTTCTTC.

The chain has TRBV19 and TRBJ1-6; a possible D gene is TRBD1 (6 bases). The CDR3 has 17 amino acids. The V end was cut by 7 bases, the J end by 2 bases, with 18 bases between. Germline CDR1 and CDR2: LNHDA and SQIVND (reference sequence). CDR3 sequence reads: CASTTSAGVPYNSPLHF. The CDR3 DNA follows: TGTGCCAGTACCACCTCCGCAGGGGTTCCCTATAATTCACCCCTCCACTTT.

This rearrangement joins TRBV12-5 to TRBJ1-5; 7 nucleotides match TRBD1. Germline V CDR1 and CDR2: LGHNT, FRNRAP. V shed 2 bases and J 2 bases; nucleotides not matched to a gene: 3. The length of the CDR3 is 15 residues. The CDR3 DNA is TGTGCTAGTGGTTTGCGGACAGGAGGCAATCAGCCCCAGCATTTT. Protein: CASGLRTGGNQPQHF.

The rearrangement uses TRBV7-2 and TRBJ2-2; 7 nucleotides match TRBD1. The germline CDR1 and CDR2 sequences are SGHTA and FQGNSA. The CDR3 has 15 amino acids. The J segment lost 5 bases and the V segment lost 6 bases, leaving 9 bases of the junction unmatched. In nucleotides, the CDR3 is TGTGCCAGCAGAAGAGACAGGGTCGGAACCGGGGAGCTGTTTTTT. Amino acids: CASRRDRVGTGELFF.

The chain has TRBV13 and TRBJ1-3; D is undetermined. V was shortened by 1 base and J by 4 bases, with 5 bases between the two germline ends. CDR1 PRHDT and CDR2 FYEKMQ come from the germline V gene (reference sequence). This CDR3 has 13 residues. CDR3 loop: CASSLAKGNTIYF. The DNA for the CDR3 is TGTGCCAGCAGCTTAGCTAAGGGAAACACCATATATTTT.

Of note for this clone: A read error may produce the germline difference seen at one junction end. CDR3 protein: CASSLGFEGTQYF. As DNA, the CDR3 is TGTGCTAGCAGCTTAGGTTTCGAGGGGACGCAGTATTTT. The chain links TRBV7-7 to TRBJ2-3; D tentatively reads TRBD1 or TRBD2 (5 bases each). CDR3 length equals 13 residues. Germline CDR1 reads SSHAT; CDR2 reads FNYEAQ (reference sequence).